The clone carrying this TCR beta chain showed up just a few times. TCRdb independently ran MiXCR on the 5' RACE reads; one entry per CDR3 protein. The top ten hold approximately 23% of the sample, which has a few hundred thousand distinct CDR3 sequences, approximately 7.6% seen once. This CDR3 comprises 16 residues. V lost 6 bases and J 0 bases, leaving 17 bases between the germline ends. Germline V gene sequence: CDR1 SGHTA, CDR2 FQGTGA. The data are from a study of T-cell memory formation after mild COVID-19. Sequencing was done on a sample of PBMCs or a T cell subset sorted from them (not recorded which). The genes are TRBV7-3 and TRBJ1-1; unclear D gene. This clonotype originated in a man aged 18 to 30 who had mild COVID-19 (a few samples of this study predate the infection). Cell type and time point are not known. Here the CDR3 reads CASSQLKLTVNTEAFF. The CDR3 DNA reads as TGTGCCAGCAGTCAGTTGAAATTGACGGTGAACACTGAAGCTTTCTTT. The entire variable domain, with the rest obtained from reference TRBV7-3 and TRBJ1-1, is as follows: GAGVSQTPSNKVTEKGKYVELRCDPISGHTALYWYRQSLGQGPEFLIYFQGTGAADDSGLPNDRFFAVRPEGSVSTLKIQRTERGDSAVYLCASSQLKLTVNTEAFFGQGTRLTVV.